This TCR beta chain was identified during a study of T cell responses to AZD1222 COVID-19 vaccine. Whole-study findings and limits: Females outnumbered males among donors, who were mostly white British; clonal diversity was possibly underestimated.

With respect to this clone: Its matching antigen is unknown.

Here immunoSEQ multiplex PCR was the method, and the copy in TCRdb shows in-frame clones only, minus some. The sample shows 110,000 or so clones, around 88% of them seen only once. V was shortened by 1 base and J by 0 bases, with 6 bases between the two germline ends. The CDR3 has 14 residues. Per the germline V gene, CDR1 is MNHEY and CDR2 is SVGAGI. Pooling of second doses given at about 4 or about 12 weeks was done. The TCR comes from an adult who received the AZD1222 COVID-19 vaccine. The sample in question was peripheral blood, obtained 28 days after the second AZD1222 dose. The chain recombines TRBV6-5 with TRBJ1-2; D possibly corresponds to TRBD1 (5 bases). DNA for the CDR3: TGTGCCAGCAGTTACTGGGGCTCTAACTATGGCTACACCTTC. It yields the protein CASSYWGSNYGYTF.